The entry that follows covers one T cell receptor (beta chain) sequence. As yet, its antigen is unknown. The source of the sample is a study of shared clonotypes between healthy human individuals. How the authors handled the data: Filtering was not the same, since immunoSEQ gave junction-only sequences without quality scores. The protocol was immunoSEQ multiplex PCR, while the TCRdb copy is restricted to in-frame clones and leaves out a portion. For V, J and clone size, that table is used; D and trimming come from the DNA. The data hold about 2 million clones, with 85% to 95% observed a single time. The study's findings and limits: The study's rarefaction showed incomplete sorted-subset sequencing despite large depth.

The clonotype originates from a man between 18 and 29 years old in good health. The material sequenced was naive CD4+ T cells sorted from blood. As for subset: CD45RA+ positively selected.

This CDR3 reads CASNKQGSDQPQHF. DNA for the CDR3: TGTGCCAGCAATAAACAGGGATCCGATCAGCCCCAGCATTTT. The chain links TRBV6-5 to TRBJ1-5; D perhaps matches TRBD1 (6 bases). This CDR3 contains 14 residues. Trimming pared 7 bases from V and 5 bases from J, leaving 15 bases between. Germline V gives CDR1 MNHEY, CDR2 SVGAGI.